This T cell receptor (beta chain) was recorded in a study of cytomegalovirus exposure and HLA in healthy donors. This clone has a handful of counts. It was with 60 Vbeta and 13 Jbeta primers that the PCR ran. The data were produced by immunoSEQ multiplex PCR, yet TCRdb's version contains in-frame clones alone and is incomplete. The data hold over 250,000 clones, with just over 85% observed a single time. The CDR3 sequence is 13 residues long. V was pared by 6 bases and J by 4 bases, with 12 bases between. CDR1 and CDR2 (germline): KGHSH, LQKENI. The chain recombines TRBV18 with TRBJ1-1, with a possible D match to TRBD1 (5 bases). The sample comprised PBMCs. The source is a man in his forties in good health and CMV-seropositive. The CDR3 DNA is TGTGCCAGCTCCCCCGGGACTACCACTGAAGCTTTCTTT. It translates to CASSPGTTTEAFF. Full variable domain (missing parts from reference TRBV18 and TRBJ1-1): NAGVMQNPRHLVRRRGQEARLRCSPMKGHSHVYWYRQLPEEGLKFMVYLQKENIIDESGMPKERFSAEFPKEGPSILRIQQVVRGDSAAYFCASSPGTTTEAFFGQGTRLTVV.